This is a list of T cell receptor beta chains from one sample in a study of T cells in Graves' hyperthyroidism and ophthalmopathy. TCRdb called the multiplex PCR reads again in MiXCR, with one record for every CDR3 protein. The table has some 420,000 distinct CDR3 sequences, about an eighth seen once. Specimen: blood. Source of these receptors: a woman in her late teens or twenties with Graves' hyperthyroidism. Both conserved end residues are part of each CDR3. The order of the fields is V gene, D gene, J gene, clone size, CDR3 DNA, CDR3 protein. D genes are given only for firm matches. Clone size, where shown, is once, few, many, or a class for clones that have expanded.

TRBV5-1	TRBD2	TRBJ2-1	NA	TGCGCCAGCAGGTACCTAGCGGGAGGGCCAGGCAATGAGCAGTTCTTC	CASRYLAGGPGNEQFF
TRBV11-2	NA	TRBJ1-1	NA	TGTGCCAGCAGCTTAGATCCCAGGTATCAATACGCGATGAACACTGAAGCTTTCTTT	CASSLDPRYQYAMNTEAFF
TRBV10-3	NA	TRBJ1-2	few	TGTGCCCACTCAGGAGGACCACATTCTAACTATGGCTACACCTTC	CAHSGGPHSNYGYTF
TRBV11-2	TRBD2	TRBJ2-7	many	TGTGCCAGCAGCCCCGGCGAGTGGCGGGAGGTCGCCTACGAGCAGTACTTC	CASSPGEWREVAYEQYF
TRBV11-2	TRBD2	TRBJ2-6	many	TGTGCCAGCAGCTTAGATCGACTAGCGGTTGCCTCTGGGGCCAACGTCCTGACTTTC	CASSLDRLAVASGANVLTF
TRBV10-1	NA	TRBJ2-2	NA	TGCGCCAGCAGTGAGACGACTTTGGCCGGGGAGCTGTTTTTT	CASSETTLAGELFF
TRBV19	NA	TRBJ2-7	NA	TGTGCCAGTAGTAATTGGGGGAACTACGAGCAGTACTTC	CASSNWGNYEQYF
TRBV4-1	NA	TRBJ2-7	many	TGCGCCAGCAGCCAAGGCAGACAGTACGAGCAGTACTTC	CASSQGRQYEQYF
TRBV27	NA	TRBJ1-1	many	TGTGCCAGCAGTTCCCTCCAGGGGAACACTGAAGCTTTCTTT	CASSSLQGNTEAFF
TRBV14	TRBD1	TRBJ2-3	NA	TGTGCCAGCAGCCTTGGACAGGGGGCGGGAGATACGCAGTATTTT	CASSLGQGAGDTQYF
TRBV28	NA	TRBJ2-1	many	TGTGCCAGCAGTATAACAGGTAGCTCCTACAATGAGCAGTTCTTC	CASSITGSSYNEQFF
TRBV28	NA	TRBJ2-1	many	TGTGCCAGTCTGTACAATGAGCAGTTCTTC	CASLYNEQFF
TRBV6-2/TRBV6-3	NA	TRBJ1-2	many	TGTGCCAGCAGTTACGCGGACAGCCCCTATGGCTACACCTTC	CASSYADSPYGYTF
TRBV20-1	NA	TRBJ2-5	many	TGCAGTGCGCTGACAGGTCAAGAGACCCAGTACTTC	CSALTGQETQYF
TRBV7-2	NA	TRBJ2-5	many	TGTGCCAGCAGCTCAACAGAGACCCAGTACTTC	CASSSTETQYF
TRBV11-2	NA	TRBJ2-3	many	TGTGCCAGCAGCCATTGGGGGGCGCTGATGGTGCAGTATTTT	CASSHWGALMVQYF